Given below is one TCR beta chain in context. Its antigen is unidentified. This sample is part of a study of T cell responses to AZD1222 COVID-19 vaccine. Whole-study findings and limits: Spike-specific TCR repertoires showed rising breadth and depth after two AZD1222 doses. Donors were mostly white British, more females; clonal diversity possibly underestimated. At 160-218 and 743-854, vaccine-associated CD4 TCRs were dominant, and they spanned spike. Repertoires were obtained only post-peak T cell response.

Germline V gives CDR1 KGHSH, CDR2 LQKENI. The ends lost 2 bases at V and 11 bases at J; junction bases unmatched: 10. The CDR3 runs 15 residues. This table comes from immunoSEQ multiplex PCR, and its TCRdb copy is limited to in-frame clones, with some not included. Of about 160,000 clones listed, 91% are singletons. This sequence joins TRBV18 and TRBJ1-5; 9 bases align to TRBD1. Sequencing was performed on peripheral blood, taken on day 0 of AZD1222 vaccination. This receptor was identified in an adult in good health. CDR3 nucleotides: TGTGCCAGCTCACCAAAGGGACAGGGTCGAGTAGCCCAGCATTTT. Its translation is CASSPKGQGRVAQHF.